Listed below are T cell receptor beta chains from one sample, sequenced in a study of post-analysis software for immune sequencing data. MiXCR, run by TCRdb on the PCR reads, gives a single entry per CDR3 protein. This sample has roughly 400,000 distinct CDR3 sequences, with more than 30% found just once. What was sequenced was blood. The receptors come from a girl aged 2 to 10 with multiple sclerosis. The conserved cysteine and the conserved F or W are not part of the CDR3 here.

J: TRBJ2-7; V: TRBV7-2; CDR3: ASSLRVSFDEQY
J: TRBJ1-1; V: TRBV6-5; CDR3: ASSYRRNTEAF
J: TRBJ1-2; V: TRBV10-3; CDR3: AISESIVNGYT
J: TRBJ2-4; V: TRBV5-1; CDR3: ASSPSTGTGPSKNIQY
J: TRBJ2-3; V: TRBV7-9; CDR3: ASSLGGTSGADTQY
J: TRBJ2-7; V: TRBV20-1; CDR3: SAWTPFYEQY
J: TRBJ2-1; V: TRBV7-2; CDR3: ASSLGSGLPGDEQF
J: TRBJ1-6; V: TRBV28; CDR3: ASTRRGALRSPLH
J: TRBJ1-5; V: TRBV28; CDR3: ASSPRSYDRSDSNQPQH
J: TRBJ1-2; V: TRBV29-1; CDR3: SVEDWGGRSLGYGYT
J: TRBJ1-2; V: TRBV9; CDR3: ASSVGSRDYGYT
J: TRBJ2-7; V: TRBV6-5; CDR3: ASSYLTSGNEQY
J: NA; V: TRBV7-2; CDR3: ASSPRPLEQY
J: TRBJ1-5; V: TRBV7-2; CDR3: ASSLVPAGAVQPQH
J: TRBJ2-1; V: TRBV7-2; CDR3: ASSFASGIYNEQF
J: NA; V: TRBV28; CDR3: ASSLLMGLAGGKEGEQY
J: TRBJ2-1; V: TRBV28; CDR3: ASSLGGGGHLFYNEQF
J: TRBJ2-7; V: TRBV20-1; CDR3: SATTGTGIYEQY
J: TRBJ2-1; V: TRBV5-6; CDR3: ASSLGTGYNEQF
J: NA; V: TRBV18; CDR3: ASSPKQIPENEQY
J: TRBJ2-3; V: TRBV7-2; CDR3: ATREGTDTQY
J: TRBJ2-7; V: TRBV7-9; CDR3: ASSLVVSAGEQY
J: TRBJ2-6; V: TRBV29-1; CDR3: SVEDRGLGANVLT
J: TRBJ2-1; V: TRBV5-1; CDR3: ASSHGTSGTYNEQF
J: TRBJ2-3; V: TRBV28; CDR3: ASSSGVEAMDTQY
J: TRBJ2-1; V: TRBV27; CDR3: ASSSQRGDSYNEQF
J: TRBJ2-1; V: TRBV20-1; CDR3: SASLAGGHNEQF
J: TRBJ2-1; V: TRBV6-2/TRBV6-3; CDR3: ASRTRANEQF
J: TRBJ2-1; V: TRBV29-1; CDR3: SGTGKGDYNEQF
J: TRBJ2-1; V: TRBV6-2/TRBV6-3; CDR3: ASTKTPDRSSYNEQF
J: TRBJ1-6; V: TRBV7-9; CDR3: ASSLVGSGTINDHNSPLH
J: TRBJ2-5; V: TRBV2; CDR3: ASGIGTRQETQY
J: TRBJ2-1; V: TRBV12-3/TRBV12-4; CDR3: ASSLGQLGNEQF
J: NA; V: TRBV10-3; CDR3: TISSQGGEQY
J: TRBJ2-1; V: TRBV29-1; CDR3: SVGTGTSAYLMHEQF
J: TRBJ2-6; V: TRBV28; CDR3: ASMSGGGSGANVLT
J: TRBJ2-3; V: TRBV2; CDR3: ASSEYSTDTQY
J: TRBJ1-2; V: TRBV4-1; CDR3: ASSPMGSTNYGYT
J: TRBJ1-2; V: TRBV2; CDR3: ASIIETGGRGYT
J: TRBJ2-3; V: TRBV11-2; CDR3: ASSFNLAPGDTQY
J: TRBJ1-4; V: TRBV7-2; CDR3: ASSLAGPGRLF
J: TRBJ2-5; V: TRBV7-2; CDR3: ASSTETGRQETQY
J: TRBJ2-7; V: TRBV6-4; CDR3: ASSDSGGAYEQY
J: TRBJ2-7; V: TRBV5-1; CDR3: ASSTRDRPPYEQY
J: TRBJ1-4; V: TRBV7-6; CDR3: ASSLRFLQGREKLF
J: TRBJ2-1; V: TRBV12-3/TRBV12-4; CDR3: ASQTQPRGAANEQF
J: TRBJ2-7; V: TRBV27; CDR3: ASSPYWTGGSYYEQY